What follows are 21 T cell receptor beta chains derived from one specimen sequenced in a study of blood T cell repertoires in COVID-19. The repertoire was sequenced with immunoSEQ multiplex PCR; TCRdb's copy has only in-frame clones and lacks some. The sample has around 120,000 clones; roughly 80% are singletons. Sequencing was done on a sample of peripheral blood. The receptors stem from a man between 65 and 85 years old with active or convalescent COVID-19.

J is TRBJ1-2 and V is TRBV4-1, with 9 bases aligning to TRBD1. This CDR3 comprises 16 residues. Germline loops: CDR1 MGHRA, CDR2 YSYEKL. V shed 0 bases, J shed 0 bases, and the junction held 2 bases outside the gene matches. The CDR3 DNA is TGCGCCAGCAGCCAAGAAGGGACAGGGACTAACTATGGCTACACCTTC. Residues: CASSQEGTGTNYGYTF.

The V call is TRBV10-2, the J call TRBJ1-2; possible D gene TRBD1, 5 bases. Germline V gene data show CDR1 as WSHSY and CDR2 as SAAADI. The ends were cut back, 2 bases at V and 6 bases at J, with 16 bases in the middle. This CDR3 is 15 amino acids long. The CDR3 DNA is TGCGCCAGCAGTGAGACCGGACGGCCGGGGGATGGCTACACCTTC. It specifies CASSETGRPGDGYTF.

The DNA of the CDR3 is TGTGCCAGCAGCCAAGACAGGGTGAACACTGAAGCTTTCTTT. It specifies CASSQDRVNTEAFF. V usage is TRBV3-1 (or the pseudogene TRBV3-2) and J usage is TRBJ1-1, with a weak D call TRBD1 (5 bases). The V end lost 0 bases, the J end lost 0 bases, and 5 bases lay between the germline ends. This CDR3 spans 14 amino acids. Looked up from germline, CDR1 is LGHDT and CDR2 is YNNKEL (reference sequence).

This clone was observed a few times. This chain uses TRBV5-4 with TRBJ1-1, with TRBD1 as a possible D gene (6 bases). V lost 5 bases and J 1 base, leaving 21 bases between the germline ends. The germline CDR1 and CDR2 sequences are SGHNT and YYREEE (reference sequence). The CDR3 spans 17 residues. Written as DNA, the CDR3 is TGTGCCAGCAGTTCAGGGGTGAGGAATGGGAGGAACACTGAAGCTTTCTTT. Translating gives CASSSGVRNGRNTEAFF.

This clone appeared a single time. This sequence joins TRBV6-1 and TRBJ1-4, with no clear D. Germline lookup yields CDR1 MNHNS and CDR2 SASEGT. V was shortened by 2 bases and J by 6 bases, with 10 bases between the two germline ends. CDR3 size: 14 residues. The CDR3 loop is CASSENHADEKLFF. Here the CDR3 DNA reads TGTGCCAGCAGTGAAAATCACGCGGATGAAAAACTGTTTTTT.

V is TRBV10-1 and J is TRBJ2-3, with a weak D call TRBD1 (5 bases). The CDR3 covers 14 residues. Between the trimmed V and J ends, which lost 3 bases and 9 bases, there was a span of 16 bases. CDR1 is WNHNN and CDR2 is SYGVQD in the germline V gene (reference sequence). CDR3 loop: CASSDMIGARTQYF. CDR3 nucleotides: TGCGCCAGCAGTGATATGATAGGGGCAAGGACGCAGTATTTT.

This clone was counted a single time. The J gene is TRBJ2-3, the V gene TRBV9; TRBD2 matches at 10 bases. CDR3 length: 16 residues. CDR1 is SGDLS, CDR2 YYNGEE, per germline. V lost 3 bases and J lost 0; bases outside the gene matches: 4. The CDR3 DNA reads as TGTGCCAGCAGCGCCGGACTAGCGGAAAGCACAGATACGCAGTATTTT. Residues: CASSAGLAESTDTQYF.

This chain joins TRBV5-1 and TRBJ2-3; TRBD1 aligns across 9 bases. Unmatched junction bases numbered 10, after V lost 3 bases and J lost 5 bases. The germline V gene has CDR1 SGHRS and CDR2 YFSETQ. The CDR3 totals 16 residues. CDR3 protein: CASSSNPGQGQDTQYF. The CDR3 DNA reads as TGCGCCAGCAGCTCTAATCCGGGACAGGGACAAGATACGCAGTATTTT. Filled out from reference TRBV5-1 and TRBJ2-3, the complete variable domain reads KAGVTQTPRYLIKTRGQQVTLSCSPISGHRSVSWYQQTPGQGLQFLFEYFSETQRNKGNFPGRFSGRQFSNSRSEMNVSTLELGDSALYLCASSSNPGQGQDTQYFGPGTRLTVL.

This clone has only a few counts. The CDR3 DNA reads as TGTGCCAGCAGCTTCTCCGGAGTCCAAGAGACCCAGTACTTC. This codes for CASSFSGVQETQYF. The chain has TRBV7-6 and TRBJ2-5; D not resolved. The germline V gene encodes CDR1 SGHVS and CDR2 FNYEAQ. This CDR3 spans 14 amino acids. V lost 3 bases and J lost 1, with 9 bases in between.

V is TRBV6-4 and J is TRBJ2-5; TRBD1 is a possible D gene (5 bases). The germline CDR1 and CDR2 sequences are MRHNA and SNTAGT. The V gene lost 6 bases and the J gene lost 5 bases, with 13 bases spanning the gap. This CDR3 has 13 residues. CDR3: CASSDSFGETQYF. Here the CDR3 DNA reads TGTGCCAGCAGCGACAGTTTCGGGGAGACCCAGTACTTC.

This chain uses TRBV9 with TRBJ1-5, with D hard to call. V was cut by 0 bases and J by 12 bases, with 7 bases left in between. The CDR3 consists of 11 residues. CDR1 is SGDLS and CDR2 is YYNGEE in the germline V gene. CDR3 nucleotide sequence: TGTGCCAGCAGCGTAGTCAGGTTCCAGCATTTT. Its translation: CASSVVRFQHF.

This clone was counted at least ten times. The chain combines TRBV27 with TRBJ2-1, with D possibly TRBD2 on 6 matching bases. CDR1 and CDR2 (germline): MNHEY, SMNVEV (reference sequence). V lost 2 bases, J lost 1 base, and 12 bases lay in between. CDR3 length: 16 residues. The CDR3 spells CASSLKSGPSYNEQFF. CDR3 DNA sequence: TGTGCCAGCAGTTTAAAAAGCGGGCCTTCCTACAATGAGCAGTTCTTC.

The J gene is TRBJ2-3, the V gene TRBV5-6; tentatively, D is TRBD1 (5 bases). V was pared by 1 base and J by 4 bases, with 19 bases between. Germline values: CDR1 SGHDT, CDR2 YYEEEE. The CDR3 covers 17 residues. CDR3 region: CASSLTGLGASADTQYF. The DNA of the CDR3 is TGTGCCAGCAGCTTGACAGGTCTAGGGGCCTCGGCAGATACGCAGTATTTT. Complete variable domain (other parts from reference TRBV5-6 and TRBJ2-3): DAGVTQSPTHLIKTRGQQVTLRCSPKSGHDTVSWYQQALGQGPQFIFQYYEEEERQRGNFPDRFSGHQFPNYSSELNVNALLLGDSALYLCASSLTGLGASADTQYFGPGTRLTVL.

This chain uses TRBV28 with TRBJ1-2; a weak D match, TRBD1 (5 bases). Germline lookup yields CDR1 MDHEN and CDR2 SYDVKM. The V and J ends lost 4 bases and 7 bases respectively, with 19 bases between them. This CDR3 is built from 15 residues. In nucleotides, the CDR3 is TGTGCCAGCAGTTCAACCCCGGGACCGGGGGGTGGCTACACCTTC. Protein: CASSSTPGPGGGYTF.

This chain uses TRBV9 with TRBJ1-5; the match to TRBD1 covers 8 bases. V lost 4 bases and J lost 6; bases outside the gene matches: 6. Germline-derived CDR1 and CDR2 are SGDLS and YYNGEE. The CDR3 covers 14 residues. As DNA, the CDR3 is TGTGCCAGCAGCCGTGGACAGGGTAGTCAGCCCCAGCATTTT. This encodes CASSRGQGSQPQHF. The whole variable domain, remainder taken from reference TRBV9 and TRBJ1-5, is DSGVTQTPKHLITATGQRVTLRCSPRSGDLSVYWYQQSLDQGLQFLIQYYNGEERAKGNILERFSAQQFPDLHSELNLSSLELGDSALYFCASSRGQGSQPQHFGDGTRLSIL.

J is TRBJ2-1 and V is TRBV5-5; perhaps TRBD2 as D (6 bases). CDR3 length: 15 amino acids. V lost 2 bases to trimming and J lost 4 bases, with 13 bases between them. Looked up from germline, CDR1 is SGHKS and CDR2 is YYEKEE (reference sequence). The chain's CDR3 is CASSFGGVGYNEQFF. The CDR3 region has the DNA TGTGCCAGCAGCTTCGGGGGAGTCGGGTACAATGAGCAGTTCTTC.

The chain couples TRBV3-1 (or the pseudogene TRBV3-2) to TRBJ2-1, with TRBD2 matching 9 bases. Germline V gene sequence: CDR1 LGHDT, CDR2 YNNKEL (reference sequence). The CDR3 covers 20 residues. V trimming: 0 bases; J trimming: 7 bases; junction bases outside the gene matches: 19. For the CDR3, the DNA is TGTGCCAGCAGCCAAGAAGCTGGTAGCGGGAGAAAGCGGGGGATTAATGAGCAGTTCTTC. Translating it yields CASSQEAGSGRKRGINEQFF.

J is TRBJ1-2 and V is TRBV2, with TRBD1 matching over 11 bases. The trim removed 5 bases at V and 8 bases at J, leaving 4 bases unmatched. The length of the CDR3 is 13 residues. Germline V gene data show CDR1 as SNHLY and CDR2 as FYNNEI. CDR3 amino acids: CASSWDRGNGYTF. CDR3 coding DNA: TGTGCCAGCAGTTGGGACAGGGGGAACGGCTACACCTTC.

The chain has TRBV2 and TRBJ1-6; 10 bases match TRBD1. CDR1 is SNHLY and CDR2 is FYNNEI in the germline V gene. Trimming removed 4 bases from V and 3 bases from J; junction bases left unmatched: 3. CDR3 length: 16 amino acids. CDR3 region: CASSADRGRYNSPLHF. The CDR3 coding sequence is TGTGCCAGCAGTGCCGACAGGGGGCGCTATAATTCACCCCTCCACTTT.

The chain links TRBV6-6 to TRBJ1-6; a possible D gene is TRBD1 (6 bases). V dropped 9 bases and J dropped 7 bases, with 19 bases sitting between them. The CDR3 loop spans 15 amino acids. Germline V gene lookup returns CDR1 MNHNY and CDR2 SVGAGI (reference sequence). The CDR3 is CASRPGLQGNSPLHF. CDR3 nucleotides: TGTGCCAGTCGACCGGGCTTACAGGGAAATTCACCCCTCCACTTT.

The rearrangement joins TRBV10-3 to TRBJ2-5; 10 nucleotides match TRBD1. V shed 4 bases, J shed 4 bases, and the junction held 3 bases outside the gene matches. Germline CDR1 ENHRY, CDR2 SYGVKD. CDR3 length equals 14 residues. CDR3 protein: CAISVGTGVETQYF. In DNA form, the CDR3 reads TGTGCCATCAGTGTAGGGACAGGGGTAGAGACCCAGTACTTC.